This TCR beta chain is from a study of CD8+ T cells in alopecia areata (dated by TCRdb to 2017 to 2018). With regard to the full study: The treated patients, all with moderate-to-severe alopecia areata, were enrolled in an open-label pilot trial of oral tofacitinib given at 5 to 10 mg twice daily. High-throughput TCRbeta sequencing was used to examine T cell clonal expansion in alopecia areata in both the C3H/HeJ mouse model and human patients. Biopsies were taken from tofacitinib-treated patients at baseline and again at 4 and 24 weeks into treatment, and several of those patients also had a later scalp biopsy. In humans, TCRbeta sequencing was performed on scalp tissue and on sorted CD4+ and CD8+ peripheral blood T cells from healthy controls and from patients with patchy or totalis/universalis alopecia areata. For the treated patients, the SALT score, which quantifies what percentage of scalp surface area is affected, served as the measure of disease severity. Scalp clonality was compared across normal scalp (n=4), patchy alopecia areata scalp (n=8), and alopecia totalis/universalis scalp (n=8). Tofacitinib was administered for 6 to 18 months, and 6 months of follow-up off drug were then conducted to assess delayed response and recurrence. immunoSEQ multiplex PCR using 35 Vbeta forward primers and 13 Jbeta reverse primers was used to amplify TCRbeta CDR3 regions. RNA was obtained with the PAXgene miRNA kit for fixed scalp, the miRNeasy kit for PBMCs, and the RNeasy kit for mouse skin. On the study overall, not on this receptor specifically: Shared TCR sequences between patients were less evident than in mice, which may be partly attributable to HLA diversity in the patient population. Because the treated cohort was small and had just a single nonresponder, larger studies are needed to establish links between baseline CD8+ expansion and response. Higher clonality and more expanded CD8+ clones were observed in lesional scalp than in normal scalp, particularly in alopecia totalis/universalis, a finding suggestive of antigenic drive. Unlike mouse skin, which is dominated by gammadelta T cells, normal human skin has resident alphabeta T cells that are also sequenced, and this complicates analysis of the scalp TCR repertoire. During tofacitinib treatment, many expanded lesional clones remained in scalp and blood, and this persistence may partly explain relapse after treatment is stopped. Scalp clonality and the number of expanded CD8+ clones among the top 100 scalp clones were significantly decreased by tofacitinib.

The germline V and J ends show losses of 5 bases and 4 bases respectively, and no gene match explains 9 bases of the junction. Taken from the germline V gene, the CDR1 and CDR2 loops are MGHRA and YSYEKL. The cysteine opens and the phenylalanine closes a CDR3 of 16 amino acids. The CDR3 DNA has 48 bases and is translated from base 1. About this clone itself: Its target antigen remains unknown. One base away there is no much larger clone; base qualities are not given.

The time point label of this sample denotes: around 4 weeks on oral tofacitinib. Interpreted using the paper, the treatment or condition label stands for: oral pan-JAK inhibitor, 5-10 mg twice daily. Peripheral blood and lesional scalp punch biopsies were obtained from patients with alopecia areata. PBMCs were isolated by density centrifugation and stained for CD3, CD4 and CD8, after which CD4+ and CD8+ T cells were sorted on a FACSAria. The library was generated by the immunoSEQ multiplex PCR assay. RNA was extracted from all samples and reverse transcribed into cDNA, which served as template for TCR sequencing. First-strand cDNA was synthesized with SuperScript III using a 2:1 mix of oligo-dT and random hexamers. A synthetic immune receptor repertoire was used to measure amplification bias, and any remaining bias was corrected computationally. As for how the authors treated the data: Raw reads were preprocessed to remove errors, and CDR3 was defined according to IMGT conventions as the region from the conserved cysteine to phenylalanine. To get clonality, Shannon entropy was normalized by log2 of the number of productive unique TCRs and the result was subtracted from 1. Scalp TCRbeta sequences were cross-referenced with sorted blood CD4 and CD8 repertoires so that the CD4 or CD8 identity of scalp clones could be inferred. In its TCRdb copy, this immuneACCESS table keeps in-frame sequences only and misses some clones. Where compared with another copy, unresolved V genes explain less than half of these, and the others have no known cause. For V, J and clone size, that table is used; D and trimming come from the DNA. The sample table lists about 130,000 clones, 45% to 60% of them with a count of one. The ten largest clones represent approximately 15% of the sample.

This chain joins TRBV4-1 to TRBJ1-1; 11 bases in the middle match TRBD1. This sample comprised CD8+ T cells sorted from blood, obtained at week 4, from a patient treated with tofacitinib. The sequence was collected from a human donor with alopecia areata. The DNA reads as follows: TGCGCCAGCAGCTCGCACCTCGGGACAGGGGGCACTGAAGCTTTCTTT. Its amino acids are CASSSHLGTGGTEAFF.